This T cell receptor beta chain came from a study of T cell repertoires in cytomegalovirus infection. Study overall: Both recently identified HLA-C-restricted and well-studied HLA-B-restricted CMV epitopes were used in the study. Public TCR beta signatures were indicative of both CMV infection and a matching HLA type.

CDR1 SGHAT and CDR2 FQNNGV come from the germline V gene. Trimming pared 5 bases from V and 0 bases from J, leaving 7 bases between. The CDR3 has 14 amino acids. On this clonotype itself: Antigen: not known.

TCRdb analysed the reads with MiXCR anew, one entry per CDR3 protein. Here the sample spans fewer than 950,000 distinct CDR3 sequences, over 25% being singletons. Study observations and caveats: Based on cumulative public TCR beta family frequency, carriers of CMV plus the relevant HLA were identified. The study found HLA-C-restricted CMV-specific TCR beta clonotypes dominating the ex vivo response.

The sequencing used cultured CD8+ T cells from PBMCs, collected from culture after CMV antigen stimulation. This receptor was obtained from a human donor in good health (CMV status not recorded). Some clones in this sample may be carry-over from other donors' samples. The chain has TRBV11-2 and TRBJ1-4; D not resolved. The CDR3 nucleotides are TGTGCCAGCAGCCCGAAGCCAACTAATGAAAAACTGTTTTTT. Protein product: CASSPKPTNEKLFF.